Given below is one T cell receptor (beta chain) in context. This specimen comes from a study of T cell repertoires in ileal Crohn's disease. Looked up from germline, CDR1 is SGHTA and CDR2 is FQGTGA. The CDR3 loop spans 13 amino acids. Deletions cut 5 bases from V and 7 bases from J, with 14 bases between. Each sample's TCRB immunosequencing used 450 to 550 nanograms of biopsy DNA. Assay: immunoSEQ multiplex PCR; the TCRdb copy retains only in-frame clones and omits some. The sample has approximately 6,900 clones, 75% to 85% seen once. The TCR comes from an adult with Crohn's disease. What was sequenced was ileal tissue. The V and J genes are TRBV7-3 and TRBJ1-1, with D possibly being TRBD1 (6 bases). DNA for the CDR3: TGTGCCAGCAGCCCAGGGGTCCGGGGTGAAGCTTTCTTT. Residues: CASSPGVRGEAFF.